This T cell receptor beta chain was observed in a study of T cells in tuberculosis (dated by TCRdb to 2016 to 2018). About the investigation overall: In the study, CD1B tetramers and high-throughput TCR immunosequencing were combined to characterize T cells specific for the mycobacterial lipid antigen glucose monomycolate (GMM). In a South African clinical cohort, IGRA-negative adolescents, IGRA-positive adolescents with latent tuberculosis and adults with active tuberculosis were compared, with ten to eleven people in each group. Overall study outcomes, separate from this receptor: Active tuberculosis TCR-alpha repertoires showed smaller mean NN-distances to GMM-specific TCRs than IGRA-negative controls, suggesting clonal expansion of these TCRs. Smaller NN-distances were partly driven by shorter CDR3-alpha lengths in active tuberculosis patients, and statistical significance was not reached for the TCR-beta difference. Using GEM motif frequencies, a classifier achieved approximately 73% accuracy, whereas a classifier built on the diverse GMM-specific repertoire got to 87% accuracy (AUROC about 0.9). Clinical samples were chosen by availability of cryopreserved specimens, and active tuberculosis cases were adults while controls were adolescents.

The CDR3 sequence holds 14 residues, the cysteine and phenylalanine included. The entry retains the CDR3 DNA only, 42 bases that are in frame from base 1. V is cut by 7 bases and J by 10 bases, and the space between the germline ends is 22 bases. CDR1 and CDR2 were assigned from the germline V gene (reference sequence) as LNHDA and SQIVND. At study entry, a tuberculin skin test and the QuantiFERON-TB GOLD In-Tube IGRA were used to screen adolescents for latent tuberculosis infection. Immunosequencing of unsorted cryopreserved PBMC covered, on average, roughly 93,000 T cells per clinical donor. Eleven high schools in the Worcester region of the Western Cape, South Africa, served as enrollment sites for adolescents aged 12 to 18 years. Around ten M. tuberculosis-infected adolescents and some ten uninfected adolescents, matched for age and sex, were selected. PBMC from adolescents were isolated by density centrifugation from freshly drawn heparinized blood and then cryopreserved.

The immunoSEQ multiplex PCR assay was used to generate TCR libraries, with TCR-beta and/or TCR-alpha/delta assays applied to each sample. The amplified TCR libraries were sequenced on the Illumina high-throughput platform. From the authors' description of their analysis: Clustering and dimensionality reduction were performed using pairwise TCRdist distances among GMM-specific receptors from ex vivo sorted or in vitro expanded T cells. Each clinical repertoire was scored by mean NN-distance, the average TCRdist to the nearest 10% of tetramer-positive reference sequences. To compute GEM TCR motif frequency, the fraction of unique TCRs matching known GEM sequences by V/J usage and CDR3 length was calculated. Linear discriminant analysis with leave-one-out cross-validation, implemented in scikit-learn, was used to classify active tuberculosis. As stored in TCRdb, this immuneACCESS dataset retains in-frame rearrangements with V and J assigned. A fraction of the clones does not appear; measured against another copy, unresolved V genes explain less than half of the discrepancy, and the remainder lacks a known reason. Clonal size and the V and J genes are those of that table, whereas D and trimming came from the DNA. Present in this sample are 30,000 or so clones, about 95% of which were seen just once. The leading ten clones occupy approximately 2.5% of the sample.

On this clone itself: Its recognized antigen is unknown. No per-base quality is available; no much larger clone lies one base away.

The material sequenced was PBMCs. This clonotype was sampled from a donor aged 5 to 30 with latent tuberculosis or without tuberculosis infection. Rearrangement joined TRBV19 to TRBJ1-2; a tentative D match to TRBD1 spans 6 bases. CDR3 region: CASNPENRAGPYTF. DNA sequence: TGTGCCAGTAATCCCGAGAACAGGGCAGGCCCCTACACCTTC.